By share, the clone carrying this T cell receptor (beta chain) ranks as medium-sized. This sample was taken from a study of low-dose radiotherapy and immunotherapy resistance in tumors. Overall study: Cohort 2 patients were irradiated with 1 Gy every two weeks, reaching 13 Gy over 26 weeks. Intravenous administration to patients comprised nivolumab at 240 mg every two weeks and ipilimumab at 1 mg/kg every six weeks.

With a V-primer adapter and a constant-region primer, TCRs were amplified for about 19 PCR cycles. TCRdb analysed the reads with MiXCR anew, one entry per CDR3 protein. The sample consists of roughly 50,000 distinct CDR3 sequences, around 34% of them appearing once. This CDR3 is built from 12 residues. V was shortened by 6 bases and J by 7 bases, with 13 bases between the two germline ends. Germline V gene lookup returns CDR1 MNHGY and CDR2 SAAAGT. Time point: after trial treatment. The treatment was: LDRT plus nivolumab, ipilimumab, low-dose cyclophosphamide and aspirin (RACIN trial). V gene TRBV6-8 combines with J gene TRBJ2-7, with D hard to call. This clonotype originated in a male donor with rectosigmoid adenocarcinoma. The sequencing used PBMCs, collected after low-dose radiotherapy plus immunotherapy. For the CDR3, the DNA is TGTGCCAGCAGCTCACAGATCGGGGAGCAGTACTTC. Protein sequence: CASSSQIGEQYF.